This T cell receptor (beta chain) was captured in a study of blood T cells in healthy people across ages (dated by TCRdb to 2015 to 2017). Background on the whole study: Template switching captured roughly one uniquely barcoded TCR beta cDNA molecule per two T cells in model experiments. Two additional independent replicas of 1 million unique cDNA reads from the same blood draw were analyzed for two donors (one aged 18 to 29 and one aged 80 or older). The donors were split into four age groups: young (average 16 years), middle-aged (roughly 42), aged (roughly 60) and long-lived (over 75). Age-related changes in TCR beta repertoire diversity were measured in the study by deep sequencing normalized with unique cDNA molecular identifiers. To avoid experimental bias, donors of different ages were randomly spread across the sequencing lanes.

The V end gives up 3 bases and the J end 7 bases, leaving 9 bases in the junction not matched to a gene. CDR1 SGHTA and CDR2 FQGNSA are derived from the germline V gene. The CDR3 numbers 15 residues from cysteine through phenylalanine. Only the CDR3 DNA is retained, 45 bases long and in frame from the first base. Libraries came from 5' RACE. The listed sequencing device is Illumina HiSeq 2500. The second PCR ran for about 7 to 11 cycles and used a J-beta primer mix along with a sample-barcoded 5' primer. A template-switch 5' adaptor carrying 12 random nucleotides introduced a unique molecular identifier onto each TCR beta cDNA molecule. Each sample yielded at least 3 million CDR3-containing paired-end reads. First-strand cDNA was synthesized from all RNA with the Mint cDNA synthesis kit, primed by a TRBC-specific oligonucleotide. Following uracil-DNA glycosylase treatment, all cDNA underwent a first 18-cycle PCR with the universal primers M1SS and BC2_uni_R. The authors processed their data as follows. Normalization of each sample was performed by random selection of 1 million high-quality reads, each carrying a distinct molecular identifier. Reads sharing molecular identifiers were discarded rather than binned into consensus sequences. MiTCR, set to a Q25 quality threshold and the strictest error-elimination algorithm, was used for CDR3 identification, clonotype clustering and error correction. A nonparametric unseen species model with Euler transformation was used to estimate a lower bound on total TCR beta diversity. TCRdb reworked the public reads: Q25 trimming with fastp, MiXCR clone assembly, productive beta chains retained. Each CDR3 protein gets just one entry, which takes the most common genes and DNA from the rows behind it. TCRdb's processing, not the study's, gives the V and J calls here. Within this sample are about 1.4 million distinct CDR3 sequences, with around 55% of them counted one time only. Of the sample, 6.5% to 8% falls within the top ten clones.

Donors were 39 systemically healthy Caucasian individuals from Russia aged 6 to 90 years. Around 9.7 milliliters of peripheral blood were collected from each donor into EDTA-treated Vacutainer tubes. Ficoll-Paque density-gradient centrifugation was used to isolate PBMCs, with at least 6.5 million obtained per sample. Total RNA, at least 6 micrograms per sample, was extracted from PBMCs with Trizol reagent. For every donor, flow cytometry on a PBMC aliquot measured the percentage of naive CD45RAhigh/CD27high T cells. The table lists this clonotype with a few counts. What antigen it recognizes has not been identified. There are no base qualities to consult, and no much larger clone falls within one base. Summary of the overall study and its limitations: Since profiling was done on bulk unsorted PBMCs, naive and antigen-experienced compartments could not be conclusively compared. The CMV infection status of donors was not known, potentially confounding age-related changes in expanded clonotypes. The long-lived group showed more naive CD4+ T cells, fewer expanded clones and increased TCR diversity than the aged group, suggesting age selection. As age increased, observed TCR beta diversity per million T cells dropped in a roughly linear way, and a significant reduction was already evident by age around 41. Estimates of total diversity based on one million sequenced T cells were considered lower bounds and underestimates. A strong correlation was found between observed TCR beta diversity and the percentage of naive T cells measured by flow cytometry.

This TCR derives from a man younger than 35 in good health. The chain couples TRBV7-2 to TRBJ2-1; 7 nucleotides in the junction match TRBD2. Specimen: blood. The DNA sequence is as follows: TGTGCCAGCAGCTTGGGGGGAGGGCCATTGAATGAGCAGTTCTTC. The translation is CASSLGGGPLNEQFF. Reference TRBV7-2 and TRBJ2-1 proteins supply the regions before and after the CDR3; the full variable domain is: GAGVSQSPSNKVTEKGKDVELRCDPISGHTALYWYRQSLGQGLEFLIYFQGNSAPDKSGLPSDRFSAERTGGSVSTLTIQRTQQEDSAVYLCASSLGGGPLNEQFFGPGTRLTVL.